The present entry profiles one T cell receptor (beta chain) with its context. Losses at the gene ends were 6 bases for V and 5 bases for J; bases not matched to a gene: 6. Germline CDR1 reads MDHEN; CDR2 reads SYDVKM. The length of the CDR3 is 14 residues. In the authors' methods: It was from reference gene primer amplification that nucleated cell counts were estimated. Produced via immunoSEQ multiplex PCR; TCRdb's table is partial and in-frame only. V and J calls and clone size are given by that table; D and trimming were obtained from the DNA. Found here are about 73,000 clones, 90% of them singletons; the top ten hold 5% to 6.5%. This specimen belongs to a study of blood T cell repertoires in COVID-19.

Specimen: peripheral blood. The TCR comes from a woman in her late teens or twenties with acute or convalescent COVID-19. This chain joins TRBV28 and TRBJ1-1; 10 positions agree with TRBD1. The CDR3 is CASRSPGQGTEAFF. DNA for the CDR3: TGTGCCAGCAGGTCGCCGGGACAGGGGACTGAAGCTTTCTTT.